The 11 T cell receptor beta chains listed next were all sequenced from one sample in a study of beta chain features in type 1 diabetes (dated by TCRdb to the late 2010s). Overall study outcomes, separate from this receptor: In all four CD4+ subsets, TCRB CDR3 length was moderately but significantly shorter in type 1 diabetes patients.

These receptors' targets are unknown. The library was obtained by the immunoSEQ multiplex PCR assay. The entire isolated RNA was reverse transcribed using the High Capacity cDNA Reverse Transcription Kit, and thus expressed TCRB transcripts were sequenced. TCRdb carries this immuneACCESS record with in-frame sequences only. Its versions omit some clonotypes, under half of them owing to an unresolved V gene in the studies checked, with the rest unexplained. Counted in this sample were roughly 130,000 clones; roughly 15% of them appeared once. The ten largest account for roughly 2.5% of the sample. The sample was central memory CD4+ T cells from blood. These receptors were collected from a young man with type 1 diabetes.

Points on this clone: Given a far larger clone just one base away, this is likely a sequencing read error. The chain is built from TRBV29-1 and TRBJ1-5, with a possible D match to TRBD1 (6 bases). Trimming cost V 7 bases and J 4 bases, with 14 bases left between them. The CDR3 length is 13 residues. CDR1 is SQVTM and CDR2 is ANQGSEA in the germline V gene. The CDR3 region has the DNA TGCAGCGCCGTGTTAGGGGGAAATCAGCCCCAGCATTTT. It encodes CSAVLGGNQPQHF.

This clone was seen a few times. The chain carries TRBV5-6 and TRBJ1-2; D gene uncertain. CDR1 is SGHDT and CDR2 is YYEEEE in the germline V gene. This CDR3 region has 12 residues. Trimming removed 2 bases at V and 8 bases at J, with 10 bases between. The CDR3 coding sequence is TGTGCCAGCAGCTTACAACAGCCCGGCTACACCTTC. It is translated as CASSLQQPGYTF.

The sample holds many counts of this clone. The rearrangement joins TRBV5-1 to TRBJ1-5; D is undetermined. The CDR3 has 14 residues. Germline assignment: CDR1 SGHRS and CDR2 YFSETQ. Trimming took off 4 bases at V and 5 bases at J, with 13 bases between the two ends. The DNA for the CDR3 is TGCGCCAGCAGCCGGTCGAGGGCCCATCAGCCCCAGCATTTT. Its translation is CASSRSRAHQPQHF.

This clone showed up just a few times. The rearrangement joins TRBV4-2 to TRBJ1-2; possibly TRBD1 for D (6 bases). The CDR3 is 15 amino acids. Germline V gene data show CDR1 as LGHNA and CDR2 as YNFKEQ. Trimming took 1 base from V and 7 from J, leaving 16 bases between them. The CDR3 DNA reads as TGTGCCAGCAGCCAAGTTGAGCAGGGGCTAGGTGGCTACACCTTC. This encodes CASSQVEQGLGGYTF.

This rearrangement joins TRBV5-1 to TRBJ1-6, with unresolved D. From germline, CDR1 is SGHRS and CDR2 YFSETQ. The CDR3 totals 15 residues. Trimming removed 0 bases at V and 7 bases at J, with 11 bases between. The CDR3 loop reads CASSLVPGQNSPLHF. Here the CDR3 DNA reads TGCGCCAGCAGCTTGGTGCCGGGCCAAAATTCACCCCTCCACTTT.

In DNA form, the CDR3 reads TGTGCCAGCAGCTTACAACCCCCGTCAAACACCGGGGAGCTGTTTTTT. It is translated as CASSLQPPSNTGELFF. The gene calls are TRBV7-2 and TRBJ2-2; D not resolved. Germline V lookup: CDR1 SGHTA, CDR2 FQGNSA. V lost 2 bases to trimming and J lost 2 bases, with 12 bases between them. The CDR3 extends over 16 amino acids.

This clone was found a few times. V gene TRBV5-1 combines with J gene TRBJ1-5; D unresolved. The CDR3 totals 14 residues. Trimming took 0 bases from V and 5 from J, leaving 9 bases between them. Germline lookup yields CDR1 SGHRS and CDR2 YFSETQ. CDR3 sequence (DNA): TGCGCCAGCAGCTTGGGGGAGGGAGATCAGCCCCAGCATTTT. It yields the protein CASSLGEGDQPQHF.

This clone was seen only once. The chain recombines TRBV9 with TRBJ2-3; D is perhaps TRBD1 (6 bases). Per the germline V gene, CDR1 is SGDLS and CDR2 is YYNGEE. This CDR3 contains 16 residues. Trimming stripped 3 bases from V and 0 bases from J, with 14 bases between. The CDR3 DNA reads TGTGCCAGCAGCGAGGCCGGACAGACTAGCACAGATACGCAGTATTTT. It codes for CASSEAGQTSTDTQYF.

The rearrangement joins TRBV6-5 to TRBJ1-2; D perhaps matches TRBD1 (6 bases). Germline V gene sequence: CDR1 MNHEY, CDR2 SVGAGI. Trimming left V 6 bases short and J 3 bases short, with 14 bases between. There are 14 residues in the CDR3. The CDR3, as DNA: TGTGCCAGCAGACCAGGACAGCGATACTATGGCTACACCTTC. It is translated as CASRPGQRYYGYTF.

The chain couples TRBV2 to TRBJ1-5; perhaps TRBD1 as D (5 bases). The CDR3 extends over 14 amino acids. The V and J ends lost 1 base and 5 bases respectively, with 9 bases between them. Germline V gene data show CDR1 as SNHLY and CDR2 as FYNNEI. CDR3 amino acids: CASSEGDLYQPQHF. CDR3 nucleotide sequence: TGTGCCAGCAGTGAAGGGGACTTGTATCAGCCCCAGCATTTT.

The DNA of the CDR3 is TGTGCCAGCAGCGGTTGGGGCACTGGAGAAGCTTTCTTT. Translating gives CASSGWGTGEAFF. This chain connects TRBV9 to TRBJ1-1; D perhaps matches TRBD1 (5 bases). From germline, CDR1 is SGDLS and CDR2 YYNGEE. The CDR3 loop spans 13 amino acids. Trimming shortened V by 3 bases and J by 8 bases, and 14 bases separated the two germline ends. Complete variable domain (other parts from reference TRBV9 and TRBJ1-1): DSGVTQTPKHLITATGQRVTLRCSPRSGDLSVYWYQQSLDQGLQFLIQYYNGEERAKGNILERFSAQQFPDLHSELNLSSLELGDSALYFCASSGWGTGEAFFGQGTRLTVV.